Given below is one T cell receptor beta chain in context. The antigen remains undetermined. This sample stems from a study of response to subunit inactivated influenza vaccine. Study results and limitations: Authors suggested that a seasonal influenza vaccination recruits few new T cells each time.

After removal of 7 bases from V and 4 bases from J, the junction contained 15 bases not matched to a gene. CDR1 is MNHEY, CDR2 SVGEGT, per germline. The CDR3 covers 16 residues. TCRdb analysed the RT-PCR reads with MiXCR anew, one entry per CDR3 protein. The repertoire includes hundreds of thousands of distinct CDR3 sequences, about 25% of them detected once, and 1.5% to 2% sits in the top ten. The receptor was derived from a man aged 50-59 years who received an inactivated influenza vaccine. The chain couples TRBV6-2 or TRBV6-3 to TRBJ2-7; 8 positions match TRBD2. The specimen was CD4+ T cells sorted from PBMCs, collected less than 6 days after vaccination. CDR3 coding DNA: TGTGCCAGCACCAGGCGGAATAGCGGGATTCCTTACGAGCAGTACTTC. This codes for CASTRRNSGIPYEQYF.